This record looks at one TCR beta chain sequence and its context. The gene symbols are mouse symbols. The CDR3 goes on 1 residue after the read ends, and that part is filled in from the germline J gene. At the DNA level, this CDR3 is encoded by other sequences in the same sample as well. V dropped 3 bases and J dropped 3 bases, with 6 bases sitting between them. This CDR3 has 12 amino acids. In germline, CDR1 is KGHPV, CDR2 FQNQEV (reference sequence). Generated by immunoSEQ multiplex PCR, the TCRdb table keeps only in-frame clones and is missing some. The data show about 7,500 clones, with roughly a third seen just once and around 6.5% held by the top ten. Time point meaning: mouse harvest day 14 after allogeneic transplant. Each mouse received 10^7 T-cell-depleted marrow cells plus 10^6 splenic CD5+ T cells by tail vein. These data belong to a study of tissue T cells after allogeneic stem cell transplantation.

V is TRBV26 and J is TRBJ2-7, with unresolved D. Sequencing used skin. This receptor was obtained from a female BALB/c mouse given C57BL/6 T cells with graft-versus-host disease after an allogeneic hematopoietic cell transplant. The sequenced CDR3 bases are TGTGCCAGCAGTCTCGACAACTATGAACAGTAC. Amino acid sequence: CASSLDNYEQY. The whole CDR3 region reads CASSLDNYEQYF.